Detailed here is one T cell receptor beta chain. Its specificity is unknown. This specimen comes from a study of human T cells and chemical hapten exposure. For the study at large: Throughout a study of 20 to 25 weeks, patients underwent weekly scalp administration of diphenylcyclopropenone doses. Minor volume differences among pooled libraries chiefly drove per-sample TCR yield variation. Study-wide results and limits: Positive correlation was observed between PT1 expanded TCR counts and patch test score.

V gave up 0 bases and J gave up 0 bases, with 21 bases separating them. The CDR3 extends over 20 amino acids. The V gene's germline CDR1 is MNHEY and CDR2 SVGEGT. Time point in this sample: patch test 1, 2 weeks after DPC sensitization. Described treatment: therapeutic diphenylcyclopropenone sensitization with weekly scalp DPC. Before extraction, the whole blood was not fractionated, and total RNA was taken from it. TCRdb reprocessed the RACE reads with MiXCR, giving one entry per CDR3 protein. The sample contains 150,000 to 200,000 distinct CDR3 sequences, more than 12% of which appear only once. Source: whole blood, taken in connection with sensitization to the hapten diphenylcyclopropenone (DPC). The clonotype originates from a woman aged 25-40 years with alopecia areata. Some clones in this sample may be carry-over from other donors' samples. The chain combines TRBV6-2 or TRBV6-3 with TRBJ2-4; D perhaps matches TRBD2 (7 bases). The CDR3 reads CASSYSPRDGGALAKNIQYF. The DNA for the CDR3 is TGTGCCAGCAGTTACTCCCCCCGTGATGGGGGGGCCCTAGCCAAAAACATTCAGTACTTC.